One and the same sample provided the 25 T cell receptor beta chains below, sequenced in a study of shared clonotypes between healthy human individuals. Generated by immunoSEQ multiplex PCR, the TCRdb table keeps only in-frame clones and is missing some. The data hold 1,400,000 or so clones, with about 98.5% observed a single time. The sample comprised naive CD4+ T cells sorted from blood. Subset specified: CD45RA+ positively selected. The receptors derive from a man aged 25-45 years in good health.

This CDR3 is CASGRGDGADTQYF. The CDR3 DNA reads as TGTGCTAGTGGTAGAGGGGATGGGGCAGATACGCAGTATTTT. The chain uses TRBV12-5 and TRBJ2-3, with D possibly being TRBD1 or TRBD2 (5 bases each). Trimming took 5 bases from V and 4 from J, leaving 13 bases between them. CDR1 and CDR2 (germline): LGHNT, FRNRAP. The CDR3 is made up of 14 amino acids. Filled out from reference TRBV12-5 and TRBJ2-3, the complete variable domain reads DARVTQTPRHKVTEMGQEVTMRCQPILGHNTVFWYRQTMMQGLELLAYFRNRAPLDDSGMPKDRFSAEMPDATLATLKIQPSEPRDSAVYFCASGRGDGADTQYFGPGTRLTVL.

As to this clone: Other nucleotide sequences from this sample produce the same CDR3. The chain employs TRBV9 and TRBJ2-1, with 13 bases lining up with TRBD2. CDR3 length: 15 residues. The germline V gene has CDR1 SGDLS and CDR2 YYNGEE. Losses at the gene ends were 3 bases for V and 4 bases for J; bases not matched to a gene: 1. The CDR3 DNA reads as TGTGCCAGCAGCGCACTAGCGGGAGGGTACAATGAGCAGTTCTTC. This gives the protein CASSALAGGYNEQFF.

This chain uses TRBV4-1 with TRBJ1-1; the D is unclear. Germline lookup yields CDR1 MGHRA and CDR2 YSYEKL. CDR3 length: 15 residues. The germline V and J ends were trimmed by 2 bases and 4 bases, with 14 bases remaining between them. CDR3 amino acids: CASSQLVGQLTEAFF. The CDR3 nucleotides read TGCGCCAGCAGCCAATTGGTAGGCCAACTCACTGAAGCTTTCTTT.

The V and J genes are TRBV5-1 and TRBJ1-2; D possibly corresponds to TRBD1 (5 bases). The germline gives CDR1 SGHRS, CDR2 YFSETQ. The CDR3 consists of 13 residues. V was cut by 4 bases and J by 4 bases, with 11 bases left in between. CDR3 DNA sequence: TGCGCCAGCAGCGTTGAGGGGAGCTATGGCTACACCTTC. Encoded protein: CASSVEGSYGYTF.

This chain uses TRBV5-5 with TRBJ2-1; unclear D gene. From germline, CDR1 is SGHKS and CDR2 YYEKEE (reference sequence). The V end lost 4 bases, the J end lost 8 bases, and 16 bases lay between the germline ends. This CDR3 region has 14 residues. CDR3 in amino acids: CASSTTAGNDEQFF. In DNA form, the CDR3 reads TGTGCCAGCAGCACGACCGCTGGGAATGATGAGCAGTTCTTC.

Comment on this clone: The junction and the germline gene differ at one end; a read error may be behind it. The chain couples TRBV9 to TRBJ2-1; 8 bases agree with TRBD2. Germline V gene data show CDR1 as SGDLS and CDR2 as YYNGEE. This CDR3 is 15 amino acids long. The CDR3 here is CAGSANSGMYNEQFF. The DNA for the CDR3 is TGTGCCGGCAGCGCCAATAGCGGGATGTACAATGAGCAGTTCTTC.

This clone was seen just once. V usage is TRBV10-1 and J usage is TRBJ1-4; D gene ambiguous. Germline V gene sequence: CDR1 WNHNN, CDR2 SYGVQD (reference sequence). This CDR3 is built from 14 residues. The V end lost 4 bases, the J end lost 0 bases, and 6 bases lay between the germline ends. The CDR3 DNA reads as TGCGCCAGCAGTGCCAGTGCAACTAATGAAAAACTGTTTTTT. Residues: CASSASATNEKLFF.

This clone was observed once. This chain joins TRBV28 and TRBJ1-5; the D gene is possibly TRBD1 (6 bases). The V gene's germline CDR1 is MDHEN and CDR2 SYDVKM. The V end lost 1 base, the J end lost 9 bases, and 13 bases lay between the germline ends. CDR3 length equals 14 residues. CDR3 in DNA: TGTGCCAGCAGTTTATCCCCCCAGGGGTTGCCCCAGCATTTT. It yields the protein CASSLSPQGLPQHF.

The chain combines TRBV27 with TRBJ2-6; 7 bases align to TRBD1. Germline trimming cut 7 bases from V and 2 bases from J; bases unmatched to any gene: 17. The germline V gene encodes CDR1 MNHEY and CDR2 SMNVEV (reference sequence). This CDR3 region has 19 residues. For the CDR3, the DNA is TGTGCCAGCATCAAAAGGCCGACAGGGTACAACGCTGGGGCCAACGTCCTGACTTTC. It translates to CASIKRPTGYNAGANVLTF.

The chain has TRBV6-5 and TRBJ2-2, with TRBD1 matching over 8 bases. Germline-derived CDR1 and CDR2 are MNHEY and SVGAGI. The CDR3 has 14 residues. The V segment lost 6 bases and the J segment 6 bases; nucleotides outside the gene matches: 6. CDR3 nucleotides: TGTGCCAGCAGGCGACAGGGGTGGCCCGGGGAGCTGTTTTTT. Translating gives CASRRQGWPGELFF.

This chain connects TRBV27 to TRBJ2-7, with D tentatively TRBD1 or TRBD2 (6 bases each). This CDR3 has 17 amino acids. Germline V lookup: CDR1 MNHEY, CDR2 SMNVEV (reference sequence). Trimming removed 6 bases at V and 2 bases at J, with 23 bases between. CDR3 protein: CASRTGGVDFFPYEQYF. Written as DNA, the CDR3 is TGTGCCAGCAGGACCGGGGGCGTCGACTTCTTCCCCTACGAGCAGTACTTC.

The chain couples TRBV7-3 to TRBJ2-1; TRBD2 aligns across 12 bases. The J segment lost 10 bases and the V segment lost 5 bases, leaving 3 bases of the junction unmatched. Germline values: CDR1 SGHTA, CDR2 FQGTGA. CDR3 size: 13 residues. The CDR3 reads CASSPTSGREQFF. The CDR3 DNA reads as TGTGCCAGCAGCCCGACTAGCGGGAGAGAGCAGTTCTTC.

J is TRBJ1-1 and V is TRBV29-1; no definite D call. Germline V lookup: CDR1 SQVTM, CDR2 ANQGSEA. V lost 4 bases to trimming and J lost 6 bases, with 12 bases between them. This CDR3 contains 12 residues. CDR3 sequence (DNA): TGCAGCGTTGTTGGGGATCGCGCTGAAGCTTTCTTT. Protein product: CSVVGDRAEAFF.

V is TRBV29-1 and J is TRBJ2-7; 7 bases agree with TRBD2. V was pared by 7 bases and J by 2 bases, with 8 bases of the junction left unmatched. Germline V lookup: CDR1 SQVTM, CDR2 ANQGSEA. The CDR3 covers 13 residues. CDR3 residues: CSGGEGKTYEQYF. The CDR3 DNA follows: TGCAGCGGCGGGGAGGGGAAAACCTACGAGCAGTACTTC.

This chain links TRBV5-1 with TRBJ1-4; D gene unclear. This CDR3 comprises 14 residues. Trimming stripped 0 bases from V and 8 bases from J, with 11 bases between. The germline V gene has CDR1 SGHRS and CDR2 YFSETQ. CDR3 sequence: CASSLVSGGEKLFF. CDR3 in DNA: TGCGCCAGCAGCTTGGTTTCGGGTGGCGAAAAACTGTTTTTT. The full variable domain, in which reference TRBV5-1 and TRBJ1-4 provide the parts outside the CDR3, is KAGVTQTPRYLIKTRGQQVTLSCSPISGHRSVSWYQQTPGQGLQFLFEYFSETQRNKGNFPGRFSGRQFSNSRSEMNVSTLELGDSALYLCASSLVSGGEKLFFGSGTQLSVL.

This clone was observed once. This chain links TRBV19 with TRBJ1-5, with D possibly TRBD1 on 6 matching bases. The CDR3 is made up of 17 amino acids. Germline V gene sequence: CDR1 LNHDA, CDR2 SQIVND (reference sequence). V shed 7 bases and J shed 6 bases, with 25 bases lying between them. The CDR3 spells CASTRGAFGLAGQPQHF. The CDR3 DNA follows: TGTGCCAGTACGAGGGGGGCCTTTGGGTTAGCCGGTCAGCCCCAGCATTTT. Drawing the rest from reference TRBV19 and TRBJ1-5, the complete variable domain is DGGITQSPKYLFRKEGQNVTLSCEQNLNHDAMYWYRQDPGQGLRLIYYSQIVNDFQKGDIAEGYSVSREKKESFPLTVTSAQKNPTAFYLCASTRGAFGLAGQPQHFGDGTRLSIL.

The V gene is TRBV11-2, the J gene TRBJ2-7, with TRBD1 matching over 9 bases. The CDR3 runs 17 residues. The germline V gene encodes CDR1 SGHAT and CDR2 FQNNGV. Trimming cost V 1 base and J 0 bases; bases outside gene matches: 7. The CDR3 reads CASSLGGTGRGSYEQYF. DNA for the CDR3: TGTGCCAGCAGCTTAGGGGGGACAGGGCGGGGCTCCTACGAGCAGTACTTC.

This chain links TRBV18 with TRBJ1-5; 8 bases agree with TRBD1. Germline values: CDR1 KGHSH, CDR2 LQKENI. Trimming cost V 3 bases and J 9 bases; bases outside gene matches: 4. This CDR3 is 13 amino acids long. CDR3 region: CASSPLDRAPQHF. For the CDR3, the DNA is TGTGCCAGCTCACCCTTGGACAGGGCGCCCCAGCATTTT.

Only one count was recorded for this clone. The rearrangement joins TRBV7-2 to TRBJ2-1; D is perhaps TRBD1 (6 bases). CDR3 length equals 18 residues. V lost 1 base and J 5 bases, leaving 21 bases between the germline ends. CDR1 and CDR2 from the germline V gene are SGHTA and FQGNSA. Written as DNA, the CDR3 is TGTGCCAGCAGCTTAGTTGGGGGCAGGTTACCCCCCGACAATGAGCAGTTCTTC. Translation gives CASSLVGGRLPPDNEQFF.

The CDR3 sequence: CAWAGTGTGNEQFF. CDR3 DNA sequence: TGTGCCTGGGCCGGGACAGGTACGGGAAATGAGCAGTTCTTC. V is TRBV30 and J is TRBJ2-1; TRBD1 matches at 8 bases. CDR1 is GTSNPN and CDR2 is SVGIG in the germline V gene (reference sequence). This CDR3 comprises 14 residues. V lost 5 bases and J lost 7; bases outside the gene matches: 10.

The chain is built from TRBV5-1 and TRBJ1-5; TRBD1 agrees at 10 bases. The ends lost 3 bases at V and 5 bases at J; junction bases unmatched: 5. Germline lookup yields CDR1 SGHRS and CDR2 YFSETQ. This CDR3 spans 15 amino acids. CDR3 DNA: TGCGCCAGCAGCTGGGGGGACAGGGGTGATCAGCCCCAGCATTTT. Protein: CASSWGDRGDQPQHF.

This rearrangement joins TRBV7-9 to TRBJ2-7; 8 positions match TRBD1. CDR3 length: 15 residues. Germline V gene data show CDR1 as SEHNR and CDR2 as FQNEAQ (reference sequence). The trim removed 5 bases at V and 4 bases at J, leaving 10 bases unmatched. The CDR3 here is CASSARTGKEYEQYF. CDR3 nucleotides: TGTGCCAGCAGCGCAAGGACAGGGAAAGAGTACGAGCAGTACTTC.

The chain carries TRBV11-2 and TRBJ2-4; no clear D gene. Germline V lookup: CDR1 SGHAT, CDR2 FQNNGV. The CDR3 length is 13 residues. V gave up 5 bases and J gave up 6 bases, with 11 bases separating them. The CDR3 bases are TGTGCCAGCAGCCCACTTGTGAGAAACATTCAGTACTTC. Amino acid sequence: CASSPLVRNIQYF.

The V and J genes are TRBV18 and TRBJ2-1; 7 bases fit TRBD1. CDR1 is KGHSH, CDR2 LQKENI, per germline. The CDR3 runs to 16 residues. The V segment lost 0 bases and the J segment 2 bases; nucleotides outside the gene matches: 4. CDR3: CASSPPTGRTYNEQFF. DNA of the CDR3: TGTGCCAGCTCACCACCGACAGGGCGCACCTACAATGAGCAGTTCTTC.

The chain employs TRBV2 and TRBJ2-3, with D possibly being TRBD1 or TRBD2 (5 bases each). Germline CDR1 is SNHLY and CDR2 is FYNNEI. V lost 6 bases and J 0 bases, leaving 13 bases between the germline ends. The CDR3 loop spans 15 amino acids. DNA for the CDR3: TGTGCCAGCAGGCCCGGGACGACTAGCACAGATACGCAGTATTTT. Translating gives CASRPGTTSTDTQYF.